This T cell receptor beta chain is drawn from a study of radiotherapy plus CTLA-4 blockade in lung cancer. Clones were sequenced by immunoSEQ multiplex PCR, and TCRdb holds only the in-frame ones, with some missing. The sample lists tens of thousands of clones, around 77% seen once, with roughly 11% in the top ten. For this clone: Antigen specificity is unknown.

Trimming cost V 2 bases and J 1 base, with 11 bases left between them. The CDR3 is made up of 15 amino acids. Germline values: CDR1 SGHDN, CDR2 FVKESK. Study results and caveats: Tumor-derived TCR clones expanded in blood after radiotherapy plus ipilimumab.

Material: peripheral blood, obtained from a patient treated with radiotherapy plus ipilimumab. This clonotype originated in a human donor with non-small cell lung cancer who had stable disease on radiotherapy plus ipilimumab. The rearrangement uses TRBV14 and TRBJ1-1, with D perhaps TRBD1 (6 bases). The CDR3 sequence: CASSQYRVANTEAFF. CDR3 bases: TGTGCCAGCAGCCAATACAGGGTGGCGAACACTGAAGCTTTCTTT.